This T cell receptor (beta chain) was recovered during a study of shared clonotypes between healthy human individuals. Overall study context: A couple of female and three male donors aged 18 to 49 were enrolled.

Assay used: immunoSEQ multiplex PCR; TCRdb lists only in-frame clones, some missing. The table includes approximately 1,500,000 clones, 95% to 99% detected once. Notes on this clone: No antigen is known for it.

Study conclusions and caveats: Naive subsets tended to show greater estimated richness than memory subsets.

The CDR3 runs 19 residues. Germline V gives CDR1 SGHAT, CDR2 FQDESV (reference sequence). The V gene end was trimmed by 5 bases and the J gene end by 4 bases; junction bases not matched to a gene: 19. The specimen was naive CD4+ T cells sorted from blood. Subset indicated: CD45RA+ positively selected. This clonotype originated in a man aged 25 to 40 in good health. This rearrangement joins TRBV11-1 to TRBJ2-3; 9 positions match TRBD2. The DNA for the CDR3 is TGTGCCAGCAGCAAGAAGGGATTCTTAGCGGGAGATGAGTCAGATACGCAGTATTTT. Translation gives CASSKKGFLAGDESDTQYF.